A single sample is the source of the 25 T cell receptor beta chains below, sequenced in a study of T cell responses to AZD1222 COVID-19 vaccine. Only in-frame clones appear in the TCRdb table, and some are missing; sequencing was by immunoSEQ multiplex PCR. The sample consists of roughly 65,000 clones, 75% to 90% of them appearing once. This material consisted of peripheral blood, taken 28 days after the second AZD1222 dose. Receptors originate from an adult who received the AZD1222 COVID-19 vaccine.

The chain employs TRBV5-5 and TRBJ1-1; a weak D match, TRBD1 (5 bases). Deletions cut 4 bases from V and 6 bases from J, with 16 bases between. The CDR3 sequence is 14 residues long. Germline V gene lookup returns CDR1 SGHKS and CDR2 YYEKEE (reference sequence). CDR3 region: CASSPPGRPSEAFF. The CDR3, as DNA: TGTGCCAGCAGCCCTCCGGGACGGCCTTCTGAAGCTTTCTTT.

The chain is built from TRBV18 and TRBJ1-1, with 7 bases fitting TRBD1. CDR1 is KGHSH and CDR2 is LQKENI in the germline V gene. The CDR3 runs 14 residues. After removal of 6 bases from V and 2 bases from J, the junction contained 6 bases not matched to a gene. The CDR3 sequence is CASSLGQANTEAFF. CDR3 DNA: TGTGCCAGCTCGCTAGGACAGGCCAACACTGAAGCTTTCTTT.

This clone showed up just once. The CDR3, as DNA: TGTGCCAGCAGTTTGCGAAGCGGGAGGGCCTCAGGTGAGCAGTTCTTC. Protein: CASSLRSGRASGEQFF. J is TRBJ2-1 and V is TRBV6-6; 10 bases map to TRBD2. This CDR3 region has 16 residues. The J segment lost 9 bases and the V segment lost 4 bases, leaving 12 bases of the junction unmatched. The V gene's germline CDR1 is MNHNY and CDR2 SVGAGI (reference sequence).

The chain links TRBV19 to TRBJ2-3; D is perhaps TRBD1 or TRBD2 (5 bases each). V gave up 10 bases and J gave up 0 bases, with 17 bases separating them. The CDR3 is made up of 15 amino acids. Per the germline V gene, CDR1 is LNHDA and CDR2 is SQIVND (reference sequence). The CDR3 bases are TGTGCCACTAAAACCGGGACCTCCAGCACAGATACGCAGTATTTT. It codes for CATKTGTSSTDTQYF.

The chain links TRBV5-6 to TRBJ2-7; unclear D gene. Germline V gene sequence: CDR1 SGHDT, CDR2 YYEEEE. The CDR3 has 14 residues. V was trimmed by 4 bases and J by 1 base, leaving 12 bases between them. CDR3 loop: CASSPEDGSYEQYF. As DNA, the CDR3 is TGTGCCAGCAGCCCCGAGGACGGATCCTACGAGCAGTACTTC.

The V call is TRBV5-5, the J call TRBJ2-3; 9 bases map to TRBD2. This CDR3 spans 14 amino acids. Per germline, CDR1 SGHKS and CDR2 YYEKEE (reference sequence). V lost 0 bases to trimming and J lost 6 bases; unmatched junction nucleotides: 2. The CDR3 loop reads CASSLVAGVDTQYF. The CDR3 bases are TGTGCCAGCAGCTTGGTAGCGGGAGTGGATACGCAGTATTTT.

This clone was seen just once. The gene calls are TRBV11-2 and TRBJ2-5; 8 nucleotides align to TRBD2. The V and J ends lost 1 base and 5 bases, in that order; junction bases with no gene match: 12. The germline gives CDR1 SGHAT, CDR2 FQNNGV. CDR3 length: 17 amino acids. CDR3 region: CASSLVSGVSSGETQYF. CDR3 coding DNA: TGTGCCAGCAGCTTAGTCAGCGGGGTGTCTAGCGGGGAGACCCAGTACTTC.

This clone was found once. The CDR3 loop is CASSLSSGRGADTQYF. The DNA of the CDR3 is TGCGCCAGCAGCCTGTCTAGCGGGAGGGGTGCAGATACGCAGTATTTT. The chain couples TRBV5-1 to TRBJ2-3; TRBD2 matches 12 bases. V shed 4 bases, J shed 4 bases, and the junction held 7 bases outside the gene matches. This CDR3 has 16 residues. Germline values: CDR1 SGHRS, CDR2 YFSETQ.

The chain links TRBV19 to TRBJ1-6; TRBD1 aligns across 9 bases. The CDR3 runs 17 residues. Germline lookup yields CDR1 LNHDA and CDR2 SQIVND (reference sequence). V was pared by 5 bases and J by 5 bases, with 10 bases of the junction left unmatched. The CDR3 is CASSSRTGDFDNSPLHF. CDR3 DNA: TGTGCCAGTAGTTCACGGACAGGGGATTTCGATAATTCACCCCTCCACTTT.

The chain combines TRBV25-1 with TRBJ2-7; D ambiguous. Trimming removed 8 bases from V and 1 base from J, with 3 bases in between. CDR3 length: 10 amino acids. The germline CDR1 and CDR2 sequences are MGHDK and SYGVNS. CDR3 nucleotide sequence: TGTGCCAGCGGGTCCTACGAGCAGTACTTC. Translating gives CASGSYEQYF.

This clone was observed a few times. This rearrangement joins TRBV6-5 to TRBJ1-3; D remains unclear. This CDR3 contains 11 residues. The V end lost 6 bases, the J end lost 4 bases, and 4 bases lay between the germline ends. The germline gives CDR1 MNHEY, CDR2 SVGAGI. The CDR3 loop is CASREGNTIYF. DNA for the CDR3: TGTGCCAGCAGGGAGGGAAACACCATATATTTT.

CDR3 residues: CASSQWADRLNTEAFF. The CDR3 DNA sequence: TGCGCCAGCAGCCAGTGGGCGGACAGACTGAACACTGAAGCTTTCTTT. This sequence joins TRBV4-1 and TRBJ1-1; perhaps TRBD1 as D (6 bases). Trimming cost V 3 bases and J 0 bases, with 14 bases left between them. Per the germline V gene, CDR1 is MGHRA and CDR2 is YSYEKL. This CDR3 is built from 16 residues.

V and J are TRBV19 and TRBJ1-5; 9 positions match TRBD1. Trimming took 3 bases from V and 4 from J; bases not matched to a gene: 1. This CDR3 comprises 14 residues. From germline, CDR1 is LNHDA and CDR2 SQIVND (reference sequence). The CDR3 region is CASSMGQGNQPQHF. Written as DNA, the CDR3 is TGTGCCAGTAGTATGGGACAGGGAAATCAGCCCCAGCATTTT.

The gene calls are TRBV2 and TRBJ1-1; no firm D call. Trimming took 3 bases from V and 3 from J, leaving 8 bases between them. The CDR3 consists of 13 residues. In germline, CDR1 is SNHLY, CDR2 FYNNEI. The CDR3 DNA reads as TGTGCCAGCAGTGATCAAAGCTACACTGAAGCTTTCTTT. Translating gives CASSDQSYTEAFF.

The gene calls are TRBV14 and TRBJ2-7, with 7 bases that match TRBD2. V lost 4 bases to trimming and J lost 0 bases; unmatched junction nucleotides: 9. Germline V gives CDR1 SGHDN, CDR2 FVKESK. The CDR3 spans 16 residues. CDR3 loop: CASSLALGGFSYEQYF. CDR3 bases: TGTGCCAGCAGCCTCGCCCTGGGGGGGTTCTCCTACGAGCAGTACTTC.

The CDR3 DNA is TGTGCCAGCAGCTTGGCGGGGGCACTTACCGGGGAGCTGTTTTTT. It yields the protein CASSLAGALTGELFF. The rearrangement uses TRBV5-5 and TRBJ2-2; D possibly matches TRBD1 or TRBD2 (6 bases each). Per germline, CDR1 SGHKS and CDR2 YYEKEE (reference sequence). V lost 0 bases, J lost 5 bases, and 11 bases lay in between. This CDR3 region has 15 residues.

The chain links TRBV23-1 to TRBJ2-2, with D possibly matching TRBD2 (6 bases). TRBV23-1 is an ORF for which the function is uncertain. V was trimmed by 7 bases and J by 2 bases, leaving 14 bases between them. The CDR3 is 15 residues long. The CDR3 nucleotides read TGCGCCAGCACCGACGGGGGATCTAACACCGGGGAGCTGTTTTTT. This sequence encodes CASTDGGSNTGELFF.

V is TRBV30 and J is TRBJ1-1; the D gene is possibly TRBD1 (5 bases). This CDR3 comprises 12 residues. V was clipped by 5 bases and J by 8 bases, with 15 bases between them. The germline gives CDR1 GTSNPN, CDR2 SVGIG (reference sequence). CDR3 DNA: TGTGCCTGGTCACTCCGGGGGAAAGAAGCTTTCTTT. Protein sequence: CAWSLRGKEAFF.

This sequence joins TRBV6-5 and TRBJ2-5, with unresolved D. CDR3 size: 14 residues. V shed 1 base and J shed 5 bases, with 11 bases lying between them. Germline V gene lookup returns CDR1 MNHEY and CDR2 SVGAGI. Written as DNA, the CDR3 is TGTGCCAGCAGTTACTTCAGTAGCCGGGAGACCCAGTACTTC. This sequence encodes CASSYFSSRETQYF.

The gene calls are TRBV7-8 and TRBJ2-1; possibly TRBD2 for D (7 bases). Germline V CDR1 and CDR2: SGHVS, FQNEAQ. The V end was cut by 2 bases, the J end by 5 bases, with 13 bases between. CDR3 length: 15 amino acids. The CDR3 loop is CASSLIAGADNEQFF. CDR3 sequence (DNA): TGTGCCAGCAGCTTAATTGCGGGGGCAGACAATGAGCAGTTCTTC.

This chain uses TRBV6-5 with TRBJ2-7, with TRBD2 matching over 9 bases. This CDR3 has 14 residues. V was pared by 6 bases and J by 5 bases, with 8 bases of the junction left unmatched. CDR1 MNHEY and CDR2 SVGAGI come from the germline V gene. The DNA of the CDR3 is TGTGCCAGCAGCCTTAGCGGGAGTAGCCACGAGCAGTACTTC. Protein product: CASSLSGSSHEQYF.

The chain uses TRBV4-1 and TRBJ1-1, with D unclear. V dropped 4 bases and J dropped 0 bases, with 12 bases sitting between them. CDR1 and CDR2 from the germline V gene are MGHRA and YSYEKL. The CDR3 is 15 amino acids. The DNA of the CDR3 is TGCGCCAGCAGCCCCTGGGAGGGTCTGAACACTGAAGCTTTCTTT. Its translation is CASSPWEGLNTEAFF.

This chain uses TRBV5-4 with TRBJ2-7; 11 nucleotides line up with TRBD1. CDR1 is SGHNT and CDR2 is YYREEE in the germline V gene (reference sequence). CDR3 length: 13 residues. The ends lost 4 bases at V and 7 bases at J; junction bases unmatched: 4. The CDR3 region is CASSRTGGVEQYF. DNA of the CDR3: TGTGCCAGCAGCAGGACAGGGGGCGTTGAGCAGTACTTC.

V and J are TRBV18 and TRBJ2-2; TRBD2 aligns across 10 bases. Losses at the gene ends were 0 bases for V and 7 bases for J; bases not matched to a gene: 8. Germline CDR1 and CDR2: KGHSH and LQKENI. The length of the CDR3 is 17 residues. CDR3 DNA: TGTGCCAGCTCACCACCGCTATTAGCGGGAGGCGTCGGGGAGCTGTTTTTT. Translation: CASSPPLLAGGVGELFF.

This rearrangement joins TRBV29-1 to TRBJ2-5; D gene uncertain. Germline V CDR1 and CDR2: SQVTM, ANQGSEA. Trimming shortened V by 7 bases and J by 2 bases, and 17 bases separated the two germline ends. The CDR3 sequence is 14 residues long. CDR3 in amino acids: CSALQEGQQETQYF. The CDR3 DNA sequence: TGCAGCGCACTTCAGGAAGGTCAACAAGAGACCCAGTACTTC.